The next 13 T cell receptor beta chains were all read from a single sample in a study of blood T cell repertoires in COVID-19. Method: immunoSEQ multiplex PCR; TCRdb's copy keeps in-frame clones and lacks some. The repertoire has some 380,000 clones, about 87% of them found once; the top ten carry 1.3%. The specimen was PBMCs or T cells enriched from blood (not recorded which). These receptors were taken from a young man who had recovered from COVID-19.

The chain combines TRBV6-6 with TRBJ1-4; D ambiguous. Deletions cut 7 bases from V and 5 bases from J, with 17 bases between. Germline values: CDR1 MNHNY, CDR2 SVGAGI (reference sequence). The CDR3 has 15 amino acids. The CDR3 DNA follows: TGTGCCAGCACGTTGAGACGGGGTGGGAATGAAAAACTGTTTTTT. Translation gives CASTLRRGGNEKLFF.

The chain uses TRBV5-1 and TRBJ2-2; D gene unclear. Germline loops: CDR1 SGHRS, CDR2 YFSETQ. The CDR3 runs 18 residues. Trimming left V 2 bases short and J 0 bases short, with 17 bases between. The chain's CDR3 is CASSFSIEESTNTGELFF. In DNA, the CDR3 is TGCGCCAGCAGCTTTTCGATCGAGGAATCCACGAACACCGGGGAGCTGTTTTTT.

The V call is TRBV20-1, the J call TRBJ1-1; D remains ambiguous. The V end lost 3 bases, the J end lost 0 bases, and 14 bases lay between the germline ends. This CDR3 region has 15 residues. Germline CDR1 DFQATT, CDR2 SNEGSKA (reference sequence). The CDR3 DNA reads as TGCAGTGCTAGTCCCGGGAGTAACATGAACACTGAAGCTTTCTTT. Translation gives CSASPGSNMNTEAFF.

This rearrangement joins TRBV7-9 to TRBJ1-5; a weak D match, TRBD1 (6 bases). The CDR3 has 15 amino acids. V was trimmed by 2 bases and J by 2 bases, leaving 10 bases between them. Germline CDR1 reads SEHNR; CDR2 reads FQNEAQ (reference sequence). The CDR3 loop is CASSLSGVGNQPQHF. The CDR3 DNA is TGTGCCAGCAGCTTATCAGGGGTGGGCAATCAGCCCCAGCATTTT.

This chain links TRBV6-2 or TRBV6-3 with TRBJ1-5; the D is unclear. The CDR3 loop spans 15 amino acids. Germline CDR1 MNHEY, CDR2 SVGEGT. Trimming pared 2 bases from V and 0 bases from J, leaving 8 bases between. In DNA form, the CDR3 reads TGTGCCAGCAGTTACGGGCGGGGTAGCAATCAGCCCCAGCATTTT. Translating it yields CASSYGRGSNQPQHF.

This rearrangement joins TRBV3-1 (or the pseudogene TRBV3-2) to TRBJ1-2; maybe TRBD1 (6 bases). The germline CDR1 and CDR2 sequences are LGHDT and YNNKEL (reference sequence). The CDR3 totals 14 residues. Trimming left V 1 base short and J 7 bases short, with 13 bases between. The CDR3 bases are TGTGCCAGCAGCCAAGCGCGGGGGGCGGTTGGCTACACCTTC. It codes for CASSQARGAVGYTF.

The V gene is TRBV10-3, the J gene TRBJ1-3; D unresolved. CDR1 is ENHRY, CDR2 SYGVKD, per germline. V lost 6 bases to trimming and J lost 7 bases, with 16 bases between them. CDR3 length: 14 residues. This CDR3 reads CAIRLTAGVNTIYF. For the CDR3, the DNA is TGTGCCATCAGACTTACCGCGGGTGTGAACACCATATATTTT.

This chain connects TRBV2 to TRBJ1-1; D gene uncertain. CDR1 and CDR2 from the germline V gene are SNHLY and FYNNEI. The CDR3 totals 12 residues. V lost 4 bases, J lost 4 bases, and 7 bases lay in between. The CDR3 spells CASSAGVTEAFF. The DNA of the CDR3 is TGTGCCAGCAGTGCGGGAGTCACTGAAGCTTTCTTT.

This CDR3 reads CASSPSGGGYNEQFF. CDR3 bases: TGCGCCAGCAGTCCAAGCGGGGGGGGTTACAATGAGCAGTTCTTC. This chain joins TRBV4-1 and TRBJ2-1, with 10 bases fitting TRBD2. The germline gives CDR1 MGHRA, CDR2 YSYEKL. V was clipped by 6 bases and J by 4 bases; unmatched bases: 6. This CDR3 has 15 amino acids.

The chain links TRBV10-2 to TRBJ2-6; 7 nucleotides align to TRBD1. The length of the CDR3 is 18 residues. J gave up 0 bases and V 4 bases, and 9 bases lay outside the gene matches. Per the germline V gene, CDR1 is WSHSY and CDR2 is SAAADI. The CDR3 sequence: CASSGWGQKSSGANVLTF. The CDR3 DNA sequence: TGCGCCAGCAGTGGTTGGGGACAGAAGAGCTCTGGGGCCAACGTCCTGACTTTC.

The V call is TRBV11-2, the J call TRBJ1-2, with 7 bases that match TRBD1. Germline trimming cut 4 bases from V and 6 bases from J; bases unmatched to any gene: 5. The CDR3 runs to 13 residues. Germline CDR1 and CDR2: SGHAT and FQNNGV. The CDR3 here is CASSSTGIDGYTF. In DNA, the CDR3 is TGTGCCAGCAGCTCGACAGGGATAGATGGCTACACCTTC.

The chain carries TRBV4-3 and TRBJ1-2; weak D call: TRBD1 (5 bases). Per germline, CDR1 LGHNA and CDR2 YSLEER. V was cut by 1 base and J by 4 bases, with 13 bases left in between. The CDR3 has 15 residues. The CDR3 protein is CASSQGGPGIYGYTF. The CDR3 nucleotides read TGCGCCAGCAGCCAAGGAGGTCCAGGGATCTATGGCTACACCTTC.

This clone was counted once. The CDR3 nucleotides read TGTGCCAGCAGCCTATGGACAGACGGGGACCAGTTCTTC. Protein: CASSLWTDGDQFF. The chain has TRBV3-1 (or the pseudogene TRBV3-2) and TRBJ2-1, with a possible D match to TRBD1 (6 bases). V was trimmed by 4 bases and J by 13 bases, leaving 17 bases between them. This CDR3 region has 13 residues. Germline V gene data show CDR1 as LGHDT and CDR2 as YNNKEL (reference sequence).